The sequence of this T cell receptor beta chain was determined in a study of cytomegalovirus exposure and HLA in healthy donors. A remark on this clone: The antigen is undetermined.

Study-wide results and limits: Immune exposure was documented only through CMV serostatus. In a later analysis, the majority of CMV-associated beta chains seemingly showed HLA restriction. It was taken for granted in presence/absence analyses that sequencing depth across donors was roughly uniform. It was shown in a later analysis that HLA-associated TCR beta chains were more clonally expanded than other, equally common chains.

Primers: 60 Vbeta forward and 13 Jbeta reverse. Assay used: immunoSEQ multiplex PCR; TCRdb lists only in-frame clones, some missing. The sample holds more than 150,000 clones, 75% to 85% seen once. Trimming removed 1 base from V and 3 bases from J; junction bases left unmatched: 5. The CDR3 runs to 15 residues. Germline V CDR1 and CDR2: SGHTA, FQGNSA. Source material: PBMCs. The rearrangement uses TRBV7-2 and TRBJ2-7, with 8 bases aligning to TRBD2. This clonotype originated in a boy younger than 18 in good health and CMV-seronegative. CDR3 residues: CASSLGTSYLYEQYF. CDR3 DNA: TGTGCCAGCAGCTTAGGGACTAGCTACCTCTACGAGCAGTACTTC.